This is a list of T cell receptor beta chains from one sample in a study of cytomegalovirus exposure and HLA in healthy donors. Measured with immunoSEQ multiplex PCR; TCRdb has only the in-frame clones, and not every one. The profile covers 99,000 or so clones, with more than 80% appearing a single time and 6.1% taken by the ten largest. Sequenced sample: PBMCs. The receptors shown here come from a man between 18 and 35 years old in good health and CMV-seronegative. The CDR3 runs from the conserved cysteine through the conserved F or W. The order of the fields is V gene, D gene, J gene, clone size, CDR3 protein, CDR3 DNA. D genes are given only for firm matches. A row's size may be missing; if present it is once, few, many or a size class.

V: TRBV28; D: TRBD1; J: TRBJ2-7; size: .; CDR3: CASADRGLEQYF; DNA: TGTGCCAGCGCAGACAGGGGGCTTGAGCAGTACTTC
V: TRBV7-9; D: .; J: TRBJ2-7; size: .; CDR3: CASSLGAGLDYEQYF; DNA: TGTGCCAGCAGCTTAGGGGCAGGCTTGGATTACGAGCAGTACTTC
V: TRBV9; D: .; J: TRBJ1-1; size: .; CDR3: CASSERGGTVTEAFF; DNA: TGTGCCAGCAGCGAGAGGGGGGGGACGGTCACTGAAGCTTTCTTT
V: TRBV5-4; D: TRBD2; J: TRBJ2-5; size: .; CDR3: CASSLGWEGRKTQYF; DNA: TGTGCCAGCAGCTTGGGGTGGGAGGGCCGGAAGACCCAGTACTTC
V: TRBV6-5; D: TRBD2; J: TRBJ2-1; size: few; CDR3: CASTLRGGGLREQFF; DNA: TGTGCCAGCACCTTACGGGGGGGAGGGTTGAGGGAGCAGTTCTTC
V: TRBV10-3; D: .; J: TRBJ1-5; size: .; CDR3: CAISESRGVRQPQHF; DNA: TGTGCCATCAGTGAGTCCCGGGGAGTTAGGCAGCCCCAGCATTTT
V: TRBV7-8; D: TRBD2; J: TRBJ2-7; size: .; CDR3: CASSLAVRYSGIHEQYF; DNA: TGTGCCAGCAGCTTAGCGGTAAGATATAGCGGGATCCACGAGCAGTACTTC
V: TRBV10-3; D: TRBD2; J: TRBJ2-7; size: .; CDR3: CASSVAGVGNYEQYF; DNA: TGTGCCAGCAGTGTCGCGGGGGTAGGGAACTACGAGCAGTACTTC
V: TRBV6-6; D: .; J: TRBJ2-1; size: .; CDR3: CASTPGTPYNEQFF; DNA: TGTGCCAGCACCCCCGGGACACCATACAATGAGCAGTTCTTC
V: TRBV12-5; D: TRBD1; J: TRBJ2-1; size: .; CDR3: CASGLGTGGNNEQFF; DNA: TGTGCTAGTGGTTTGGGGACAGGCGGCAACAATGAGCAGTTCTTC